This T cell receptor beta chain derives from a study of blood T cell repertoires in COVID-19. TCRdb keeps only in-frame clones here, not all; method: immunoSEQ multiplex PCR. The sample lists about 45,000 clones, roughly four fifths occurring once. CDR3 length: 15 residues. V was pared by 2 bases and J by 2 bases, with 11 bases between. Germline values: CDR1 SGHRS, CDR2 YFSETQ. Sample: peripheral blood. J is TRBJ1-3 and V is TRBV5-1, with D possibly TRBD1 on 6 matching bases. The receptor's source is a human donor in a cohort sampled during active COVID-19. CDR3 sequence (DNA): TGCGCCAGCAGCTTCCTAGGGGGGGCTGGAAACACCATATATTTT. This translates into CASSFLGGAGNTIYF.